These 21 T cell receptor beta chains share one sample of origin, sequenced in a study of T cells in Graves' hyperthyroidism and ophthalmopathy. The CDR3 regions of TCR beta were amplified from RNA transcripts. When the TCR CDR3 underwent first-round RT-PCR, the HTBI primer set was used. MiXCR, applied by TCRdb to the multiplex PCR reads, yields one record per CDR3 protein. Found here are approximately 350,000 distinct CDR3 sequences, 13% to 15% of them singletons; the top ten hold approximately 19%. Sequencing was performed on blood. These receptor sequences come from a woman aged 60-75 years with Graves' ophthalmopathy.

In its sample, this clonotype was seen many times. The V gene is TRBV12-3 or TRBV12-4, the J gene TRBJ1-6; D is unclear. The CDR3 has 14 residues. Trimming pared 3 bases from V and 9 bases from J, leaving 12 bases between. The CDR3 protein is CASSFGGDGSPLHF. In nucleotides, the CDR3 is TGTGCCAGCAGTTTTGGCGGGGATGGTTCACCCCTCCACTTT.

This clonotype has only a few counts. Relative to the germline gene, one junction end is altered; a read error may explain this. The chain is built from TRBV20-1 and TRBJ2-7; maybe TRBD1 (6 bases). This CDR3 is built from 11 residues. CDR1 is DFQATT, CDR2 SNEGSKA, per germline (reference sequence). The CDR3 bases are TGCAGTGCTGGAGACAGGTCGGAGCAGTACTTC. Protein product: CSAGDRSEQYF.

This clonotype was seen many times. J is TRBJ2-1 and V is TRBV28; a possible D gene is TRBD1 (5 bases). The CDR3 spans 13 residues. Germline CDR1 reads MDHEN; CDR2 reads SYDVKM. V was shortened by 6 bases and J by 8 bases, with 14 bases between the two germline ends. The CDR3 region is CASSAGVGDEQFF. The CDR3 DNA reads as TGTGCCAGCAGCGCTGGTGTAGGGGATGAGCAGTTCTTC.

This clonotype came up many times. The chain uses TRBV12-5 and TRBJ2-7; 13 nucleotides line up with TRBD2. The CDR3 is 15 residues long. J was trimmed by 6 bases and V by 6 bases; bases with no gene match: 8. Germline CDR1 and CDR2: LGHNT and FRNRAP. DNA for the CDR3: TGTGCTAGTGGCACCACCCGGACTAGCGGGAGCGAGCAGTACTTC. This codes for CASGTTRTSGSEQYF.

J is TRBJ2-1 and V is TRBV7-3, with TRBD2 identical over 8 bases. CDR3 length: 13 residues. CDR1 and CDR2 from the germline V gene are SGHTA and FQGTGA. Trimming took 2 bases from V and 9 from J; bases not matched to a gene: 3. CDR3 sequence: CASSLPGLAEQFF. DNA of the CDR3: TGTGCCAGCAGCTTACCTGGACTAGCTGAGCAGTTCTTC.

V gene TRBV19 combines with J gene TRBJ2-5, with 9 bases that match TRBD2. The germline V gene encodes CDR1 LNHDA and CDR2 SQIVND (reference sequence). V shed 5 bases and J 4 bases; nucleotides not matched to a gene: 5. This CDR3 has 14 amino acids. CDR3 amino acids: CASSLRREGETQYF. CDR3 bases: TGTGCCAGTAGTCTCCGGCGGGAGGGAGAGACCCAGTACTTC.

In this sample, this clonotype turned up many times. CDR3 nucleotide sequence: TGTGCCAGCTCACCACCGGGGGCAAACGAGCAGTACTTC. Translating it yields CASSPPGANEQYF. The J gene is TRBJ2-7, the V gene TRBV18; tentative D call: TRBD1 (6 bases). CDR1 and CDR2 from the germline V gene are KGHSH and LQKENI. The CDR3 spans 13 residues. Trimming shortened V by 0 bases and J by 5 bases, and 8 bases separated the two germline ends.

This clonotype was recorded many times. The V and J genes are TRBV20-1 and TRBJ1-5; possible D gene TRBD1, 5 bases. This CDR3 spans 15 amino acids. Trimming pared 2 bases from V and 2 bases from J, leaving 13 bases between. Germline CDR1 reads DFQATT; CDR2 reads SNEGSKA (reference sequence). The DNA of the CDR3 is TGCAGTGCTAGATCCGGGACTATTGGCAATCAGCCCCAGCATTTT. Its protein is CSARSGTIGNQPQHF.

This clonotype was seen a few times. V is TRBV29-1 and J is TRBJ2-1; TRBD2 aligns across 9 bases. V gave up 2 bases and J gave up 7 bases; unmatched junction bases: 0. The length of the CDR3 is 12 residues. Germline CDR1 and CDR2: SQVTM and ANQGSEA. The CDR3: CSVELAGNEQFF. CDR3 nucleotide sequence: TGCAGCGTTGAACTAGCGGGAAATGAGCAGTTCTTC.

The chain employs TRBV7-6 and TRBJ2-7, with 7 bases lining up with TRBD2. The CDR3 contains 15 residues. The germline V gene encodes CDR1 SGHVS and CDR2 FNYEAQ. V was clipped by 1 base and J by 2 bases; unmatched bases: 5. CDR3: CASSLDQRETYEQYF. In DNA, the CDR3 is TGTGCCAGCAGCTTAGACCAGCGGGAAACCTACGAGCAGTACTTC.

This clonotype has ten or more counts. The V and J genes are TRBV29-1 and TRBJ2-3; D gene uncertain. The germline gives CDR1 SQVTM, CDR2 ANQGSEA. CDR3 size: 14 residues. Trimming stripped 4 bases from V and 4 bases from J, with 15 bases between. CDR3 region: CSVVLVALADTQYF. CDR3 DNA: TGCAGCGTTGTATTAGTGGCCCTCGCAGATACGCAGTATTTT.

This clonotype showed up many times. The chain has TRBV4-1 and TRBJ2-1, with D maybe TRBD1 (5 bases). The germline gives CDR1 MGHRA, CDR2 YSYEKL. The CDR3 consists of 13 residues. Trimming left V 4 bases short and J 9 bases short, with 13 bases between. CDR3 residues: CASSLGHRGEQFF. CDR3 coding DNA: TGCGCCAGCAGCCTAGGACACCGCGGTGAGCAGTTCTTC.

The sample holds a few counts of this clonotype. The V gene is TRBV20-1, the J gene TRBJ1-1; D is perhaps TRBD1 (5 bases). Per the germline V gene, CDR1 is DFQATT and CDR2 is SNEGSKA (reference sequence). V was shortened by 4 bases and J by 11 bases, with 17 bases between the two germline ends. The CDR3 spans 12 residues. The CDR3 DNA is TGCAGTGCTACTCGCGAGAGAGGGGACGCTTTCTTT. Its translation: CSATRERGDAFF.

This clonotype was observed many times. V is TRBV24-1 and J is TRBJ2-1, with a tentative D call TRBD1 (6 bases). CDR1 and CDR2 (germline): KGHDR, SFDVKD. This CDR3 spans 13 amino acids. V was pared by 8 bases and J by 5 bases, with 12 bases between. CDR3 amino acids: CATTGELDNEQFF. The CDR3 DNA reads TGTGCCACCACAGGGGAATTGGACAATGAGCAGTTCTTC.

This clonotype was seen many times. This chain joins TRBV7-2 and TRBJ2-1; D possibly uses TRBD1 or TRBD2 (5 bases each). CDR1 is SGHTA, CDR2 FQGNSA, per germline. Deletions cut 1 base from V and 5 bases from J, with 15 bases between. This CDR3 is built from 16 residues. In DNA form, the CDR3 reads TGTGCCAGCAGCTTAGTGGGGACCGCAGGGAACAATGAGCAGTTCTTC. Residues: CASSLVGTAGNNEQFF.

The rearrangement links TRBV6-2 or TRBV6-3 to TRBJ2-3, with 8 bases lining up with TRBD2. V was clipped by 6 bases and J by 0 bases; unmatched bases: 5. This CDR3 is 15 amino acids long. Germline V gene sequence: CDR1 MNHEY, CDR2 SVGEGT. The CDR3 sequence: CASRRSGVSTDTQYF. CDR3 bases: TGTGCCAGCAGACGTAGCGGGGTTAGCACAGATACGCAGTATTTT.

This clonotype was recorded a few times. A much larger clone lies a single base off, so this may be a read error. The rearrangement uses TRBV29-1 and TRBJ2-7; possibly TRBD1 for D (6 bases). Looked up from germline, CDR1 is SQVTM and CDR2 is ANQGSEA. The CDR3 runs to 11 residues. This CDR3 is CSVDRGYEQHF. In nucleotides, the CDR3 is TGCAGCGTTGACAGGGGTTACGAGCAGCACTTC.

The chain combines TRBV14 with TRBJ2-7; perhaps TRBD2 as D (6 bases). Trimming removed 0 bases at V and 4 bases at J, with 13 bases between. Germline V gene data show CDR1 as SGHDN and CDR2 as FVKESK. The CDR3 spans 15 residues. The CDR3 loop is CASSQETGAWYEQYF. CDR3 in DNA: TGTGCCAGCAGCCAAGAGACGGGAGCGTGGTACGAGCAGTACTTC. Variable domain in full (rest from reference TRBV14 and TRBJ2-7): EAGVTQFPSHSVIEKGQTVTLRCDPISGHDNLYWYRRVMGKEIKFLLHFVKESKQDESGMPNNRFLAERTGGTYSTLKVQPAELEDSGVYFCASSQETGAWYEQYFGPGTRLTVT.

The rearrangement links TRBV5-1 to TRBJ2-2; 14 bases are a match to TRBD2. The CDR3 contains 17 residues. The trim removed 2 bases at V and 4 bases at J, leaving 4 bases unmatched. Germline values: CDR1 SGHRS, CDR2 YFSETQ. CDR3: CASSFGTSGSSTGELFF. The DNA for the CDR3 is TGCGCCAGCAGCTTTGGGACTAGCGGGAGCAGCACCGGGGAGCTGTTTTTT.

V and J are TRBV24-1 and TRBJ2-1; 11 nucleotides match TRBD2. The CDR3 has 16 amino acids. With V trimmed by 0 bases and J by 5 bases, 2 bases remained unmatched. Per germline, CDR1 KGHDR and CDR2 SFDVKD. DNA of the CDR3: TGTGCCACCAGTGATTTGAGTAGCGGGAGGGACAATGAGCAGTTCTTC. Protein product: CATSDLSSGRDNEQFF.

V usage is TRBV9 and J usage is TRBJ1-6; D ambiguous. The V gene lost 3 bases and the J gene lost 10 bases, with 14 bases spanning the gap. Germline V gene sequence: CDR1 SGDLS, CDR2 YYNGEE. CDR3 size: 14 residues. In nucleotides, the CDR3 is TGTGCCAGCAGCGACGGGCCCCTCGGCTCACCCCTCCACTTT. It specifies CASSDGPLGSPLHF.